The source of this T cell receptor (beta chain) is a study of OX40 agonist ivuxolimab in advanced cancers. About the study: Antecedent anti-PD-1, anti-PD-L1 or anti-CTLA-4 therapy was permissible, with under 50% having received some.

Details on this clone: What it recognizes is unknown.

Profiling relied on immunoSEQ multiplex PCR, and the TCRdb table lists in-frame clones only, not all of them. The sample yields 75,000 to 100,000 clones, 70% to 90% seen once. Germline assignment: CDR1 MNHEY and CDR2 SVGAGI. V was clipped by 6 bases and J by 4 bases; unmatched bases: 10. The CDR3 has 15 amino acids. Notes on the study in general: CD4+ and CD8+ blood T cells expanded clonally by week 6 at 0.1 to 3.0 mg/kg. Compared with others, partial responders at 0.1-3.0 mg/kg displayed clonal expansion among the lowest. The average count of expanded clones was higher among CD8+ T cells than among CD4+.

This receptor was taken from an adult with an advanced solid tumor such as melanoma, head and neck, liver or kidney cancer. The J gene is TRBJ1-2, the V gene TRBV6-5, with 8 bases lining up with TRBD1. The material was CD4+ or CD8+ T cells sorted from blood, obtained in a trial of the OX40 agonist ivuxolimab. The CDR3 loop reads CASSSGTGLTYGYTF. As DNA, the CDR3 is TGTGCCAGCAGCTCCGGGACAGGACTTACCTATGGCTACACCTTC.